This record covers a single T cell receptor beta chain. Its target is unknown. The repertoire was sequenced with immunoSEQ multiplex PCR; TCRdb's copy has only in-frame clones and lacks some. The sample lists about 66,000 clones, roughly 89% occurring once. This record comes from a study of Tregs in tolerant kidney transplant recipients. Study outcomes and limitations: The most relevant donor-specific Treg TCRbeta repertoire apparently came from expansion with activated donor B cells. Biological reproducibility was not directly addressed, but technical replication error appeared minimal. Nucleotide sequences could not be compared across some patients' samples due to primer changes.

This CDR3 spans 13 amino acids. Germline CDR1 SEHNR, CDR2 FQNEAQ (reference sequence). Trimming shortened V by 5 bases and J by 2 bases, and 9 bases separated the two germline ends. The receptor was derived from a human donor who received a combined kidney and bone marrow transplant. The specimen comprised CD8+ T cells from blood, sampled before the transplant. The genes are TRBV7-9 and TRBJ2-5; maybe TRBD1 (6 bases). CDR3 loop: CASSPDSQETQYF. The DNA of the CDR3 is TGTGCCAGCAGCCCGGACAGTCAAGAGACCCAGTACTTC.